Below are 7 T cell receptor beta chains sequenced from a single sample in a study of blood T cell repertoires in COVID-19. Clones were sequenced by immunoSEQ multiplex PCR, and TCRdb holds only the in-frame ones, with some missing. Among approximately 280,000 clones listed, approximately 89% were seen once. The sequencing sample was made of peripheral blood. The receptors derive from a woman aged 60-70 years with acute or convalescent COVID-19.

The table lists this clone with a few counts. Other DNA sequences within the sample encode an identical CDR3. The V gene is TRBV19, the J gene TRBJ1-2; no reliable D call. This CDR3 spans 12 amino acids. Germline values: CDR1 LNHDA, CDR2 SQIVND (reference sequence). Trimming cost V 3 bases and J 4 bases, with 6 bases left between them. The CDR3 here is CASSISVYGYTF. CDR3 sequence (DNA): TGTGCCAGTAGTATCTCCGTCTATGGCTACACCTTC.

The chain is built from TRBV7-3 and TRBJ2-7; possibly TRBD2 for D (6 bases). Trimming left V 5 bases short and J 5 bases short, with 16 bases between. The CDR3 extends over 14 amino acids. Germline CDR1 reads SGHTA; CDR2 reads FQGTGA. In DNA, the CDR3 is TGTGCCAGCAGCCGCTGGGGAGGTCAAGACGAGCAGTACTTC. Translating gives CASSRWGGQDEQYF.

This clone occurred many times. This chain links TRBV18 with TRBJ2-1; 13 bases are shared with TRBD2. With V trimmed by 6 bases and J by 0 bases, 2 bases remained unmatched. Germline V gene lookup returns CDR1 KGHSH and CDR2 LQKENI. The CDR3 contains 16 residues. CDR3 region: CASSRTSGGSYNEQFF. CDR3 sequence (DNA): TGTGCCAGCTCTCGGACTAGCGGGGGCTCCTACAATGAGCAGTTCTTC.

This clone was observed once. The chain links TRBV27 to TRBJ2-7; 7 bases match TRBD1. The V segment lost 8 bases and the J segment 2 bases; nucleotides outside the gene matches: 9. Germline lookup yields CDR1 MNHEY and CDR2 SMNVEV (reference sequence). This CDR3 spans 14 amino acids. CDR3: CASRYEGGPYEQYF. DNA of the CDR3: TGTGCCAGCCGTTACGAAGGGGGCCCCTACGAGCAGTACTTC.

This clone has just a few counts. The V call is TRBV7-9, the J call TRBJ1-2; 9 nucleotides align to TRBD1. CDR3 length: 15 residues. Germline CDR1 SEHNR, CDR2 FQNEAQ (reference sequence). V gave up 5 bases and J gave up 5 bases; unmatched junction bases: 9. This CDR3 reads CASSPDRGLLYGYTF. The CDR3 DNA follows: TGTGCCAGCAGCCCGGACAGGGGATTGTTGTATGGCTACACCTTC.

The CDR3 nucleotides read TGTGCCAGCAGCTTATTGGCGGGAGAGACCCAGTACTTC. Protein: CASSLLAGETQYF. The chain uses TRBV5-5 and TRBJ2-5, with D tentatively TRBD2 (5 bases). From germline, CDR1 is SGHKS and CDR2 YYEKEE (reference sequence). Trimming took 2 bases from V and 4 from J, leaving 9 bases between them. The CDR3 has 13 amino acids.

The J gene is TRBJ1-1, the V gene TRBV19, with 9 positions matching TRBD1. With V trimmed by 6 bases and J by 3 bases, 5 bases remained unmatched. The length of the CDR3 is 14 residues. Germline assignment: CDR1 LNHDA and CDR2 SQIVND (reference sequence). For the CDR3, the DNA is TGTGCCAGTAGCCAGACAGGGGGTCACACTGAAGCTTTCTTT. This codes for CASSQTGGHTEAFF.